This T cell receptor (beta chain) was documented in a study of identical twins. No donor was unhealthy or non-Caucasian. A universal primer site was incorporated via template switching, and the cDNA contained unique molecular identifiers. TCRdb recomputed calls from the 5' RACE reads with MiXCR, one row per CDR3 protein. Among about 470,000 distinct CDR3 sequences, less than 25% were seen once, and the ten largest hold 2.9%. This clonotype occurred a few times. Looked up from germline, CDR1 is DFQATT and CDR2 is SNEGSKA (reference sequence). The CDR3 has 10 residues. Trimming removed 3 bases from V and 8 bases from J, with 4 bases in between. These data were also filed under a second study, of T cells expressing NK-cell markers. Per that study: Obtained from sorted CD3+CD56+NKG2C+, CD3+CD56+NKG2C- and CD3+CD56-NKG2C+ T cells were the TCR beta repertoires. Dominant NKG2C+ clonotypes accounted for roughly 1.0-7.0% of CD8+ T cells in about 6 donors.

Sequenced input: CD4+ T cells sorted from blood. The TCR sequence derives from a woman younger than 30 in good health. V gene TRBV20-1 combines with J gene TRBJ2-2; D is ambiguous. The DNA for the CDR3 is TGCAGTGCTAGGGGGGGGGAGCTGTTTTTT. Amino acids: CSARGGELFF.